Below are 9 T cell receptor beta chains sequenced from a single sample in a study of beta chain features in type 1 diabetes. The whole isolated RNA underwent reverse transcription, so sequencing captured expressed TCRB transcripts. Clones were read by immunoSEQ multiplex PCR, and TCRdb kept only the in-frame ones, dropping some. The sample carries 150,000 to 200,000 clones, over 7.5% recorded once. Sequenced input: central memory CD4+ T cells from blood. These receptors all stem from a woman aged 18-29 years in good health.

This clone was observed a few times. The CDR3 DNA reads as TGTGCCTGGACGGGAGGGGGAAACATTCAGTACTTC. Its translation is CAWTGGGNIQYF. The gene calls are TRBV30 and TRBJ2-4; 8 positions match TRBD2. The CDR3 is made up of 12 amino acids. J was trimmed by 6 bases and V by 4 bases; bases with no gene match: 2. Germline V lookup: CDR1 GTSNPN, CDR2 SVGIG (reference sequence).

This clone was seen repeatedly, ten times or more. V usage is TRBV7-9 and J usage is TRBJ2-7, with TRBD1 identical over 10 bases. The CDR3 contains 14 residues. V trimming: 5 bases; J trimming: 6 bases; junction bases outside the gene matches: 7. Germline V gives CDR1 SEHNR, CDR2 FQNEAQ (reference sequence). Here the CDR3 DNA reads TGTGCCAGCAGCGAGGACAGGGGGACAGCCGAGCAGTACTTC. Protein product: CASSEDRGTAEQYF.

This clone came up a few times. The J gene is TRBJ2-1, the V gene TRBV11-2, with 9 nucleotides matching TRBD2. The V segment lost 5 bases and the J segment 6 bases; nucleotides outside the gene matches: 5. The CDR3 runs 14 residues. Looked up from germline, CDR1 is SGHAT and CDR2 is FQNNGV. The CDR3 here is CASSNGLARNEQFF. The DNA for the CDR3 is TGTGCCAGCAGCAATGGACTAGCGCGCAATGAGCAGTTCTTC.

This clone has only a few counts. This chain links TRBV9 with TRBJ2-7; 12 bases line up with TRBD2. Germline-derived CDR1 and CDR2 are SGDLS and YYNGEE. The CDR3 is made up of 15 amino acids. V was pared by 5 bases and J by 0 bases, with 3 bases of the junction left unmatched. The CDR3 region is CASRRLAGVSYEQYF. CDR3 nucleotides: TGTGCCAGCAGAAGACTAGCGGGGGTCTCCTACGAGCAGTACTTC.

The V call is TRBV7-9, the J call TRBJ1-1; D call uncertain. The CDR3 has 14 amino acids. Trimming pared 1 base from V and 1 base from J, leaving 7 bases between. Germline values: CDR1 SEHNR, CDR2 FQNEAQ (reference sequence). The CDR3 nucleotides read TGTGCCAGCAGCTTAGATACGCGGAACACTGAAGCTTTCTTT. This sequence encodes CASSLDTRNTEAFF.

The V gene is TRBV30, the J gene TRBJ1-5; D gene ambiguous. The ends were cut back, 2 bases at V and 3 bases at J, with 11 bases in the middle. This CDR3 region has 14 residues. CDR1 and CDR2 (germline): GTSNPN, SVGIG (reference sequence). The DNA for the CDR3 is TGTGCCTGGAGTATCGGGGAGCTCAATCAGCCCCAGCATTTT. As protein: CAWSIGELNQPQHF.

This clone has only a few counts. The rearrangement joins TRBV18 to TRBJ1-3; D perhaps matches TRBD1 (5 bases). The CDR3 contains 16 residues. Germline assignment: CDR1 KGHSH and CDR2 LQKENI. V lost 2 bases and J lost 3, with 14 bases in between. The CDR3 region has the DNA TGTGCCAGCTCACCAGCAGGGTCTCCTCTTGGAAACACCATATATTTT. It yields the protein CASSPAGSPLGNTIYF.

The chain recombines TRBV5-6 with TRBJ2-1, with 10 nucleotides matching TRBD1. This CDR3 region has 13 residues. V dropped 4 bases and J dropped 9; count of bases not matched to a gene: 4. Germline CDR1 is SGHDT and CDR2 is YYEEEE. Here the CDR3 DNA reads TGTGCCAGCAGCGGGACAGGGGTGAGTGAGCAGTTCTTC. Translating it yields CASSGTGVSEQFF.

The table lists this clone with a few counts. This sequence joins TRBV5-1 and TRBJ2-2, with D hard to call. V was shortened by 0 bases and J by 6 bases, with 6 bases between the two germline ends. This CDR3 region has 13 residues. CDR1 is SGHRS and CDR2 is YFSETQ in the germline V gene. The CDR3 loop reads CASSLVIAGELFF. The CDR3 coding sequence is TGCGCCAGCAGCTTGGTTATCGCCGGGGAGCTGTTTTTT.